This entry describes one TCR beta chain. This entry belongs to a study of blood T cell repertoires in COVID-19. Overall study: Sites across the United States, Italy and Spain contributed samples from acute and convalescent COVID-19. T cells, B-cell-depleted T cells, or PBMCs provided the cDNA or gDNA that served as material.

V lost 5 bases and J 2 bases, leaving 8 bases between the germline ends. This CDR3 has 13 residues. The V gene's germline CDR1 is LNHNV and CDR2 YYDKDF (reference sequence). In the source study's methods: Cell counts per sample came from amplifying reference gene primers. The repertoire was sequenced with immunoSEQ multiplex PCR; TCRdb's copy has only in-frame clones and lacks some. V, J and clone size are taken as reported in that table, and D and trimming were inferred from the DNA itself. Among about 210,000 clones listed, about 86% were seen once. The chain links TRBV15 to TRBJ2-3; maybe TRBD2 (6 bases). The sequence derives from a woman aged 50 to 60 with acute or convalescent COVID-19. The source material was peripheral blood. This chain's CDR3 is CATSGTSTDTQYF. CDR3 in DNA: TGTGCCACCAGCGGGACTTCCACAGATACGCAGTATTTT. Full variable domain (rest looked up from reference TRBV15 and TRBJ2-3): DAMVIQNPRYQVTQFGKPVTLSCSQTLNHNVMYWYQQKSSQAPKLLFHYYDKDFNNEADTPDNFQSRRPNTSFCFLDIRSPGLGDTAMYLCATSGTSTDTQYFGPGTRLTVL.